A single sample gave rise to the 22 T cell receptor beta chains below, sequenced in a study of T cells in Graves' hyperthyroidism and ophthalmopathy. Template material for amplifying TCR beta CDR3 regions consisted of RNA transcripts. HTBI primers were employed in a first-round RT-PCR of the TCR CDR3. TCRdb analysed the multiplex PCR reads with MiXCR anew, one entry per CDR3 protein. The sample has 400,000 or so distinct CDR3 sequences; approximately 16% are singletons. Sequencing was performed on blood. These receptors originate from a woman aged 60-75 years with Graves' ophthalmopathy.

This clonotype was counted many times. The V call is TRBV24-1, the J call TRBJ2-7; no reliable D call. The CDR3 is 13 residues long. The germline V gene has CDR1 KGHDR and CDR2 SFDVKD. Between the trimmed V and J ends, which lost 2 bases and 5 bases, there was a span of 9 bases. The CDR3 loop reads CATSDYSGHEQYF. The DNA for the CDR3 is TGTGCCACCAGTGATTATAGTGGACACGAGCAGTACTTC.

The chain links TRBV7-3 to TRBJ1-2, with a possible D match to TRBD1 (5 bases). The germline CDR1 and CDR2 sequences are SGHTA and FQGTGA. The CDR3 sequence is 14 residues long. Trimming stripped 1 base from V and 4 bases from J, with 10 bases between. The chain's CDR3 is CASSLSDSPYGYTF. DNA for the CDR3: TGTGCCAGCAGCTTAAGCGACAGCCCCTATGGCTACACCTTC.

This chain connects TRBV10-3 to TRBJ2-5; 8 bases map to TRBD1. The ends lost 2 bases at V and 4 bases at J; junction bases unmatched: 0. CDR3 length equals 13 residues. CDR1 is ENHRY, CDR2 SYGVKD, per germline. CDR3 bases: TGTGCCATCAGTGAGCAGGGGGCAGAGACCCAGTACTTC. It yields the protein CAISEQGAETQYF.

This clonotype has a count of ten or more. The rearrangement links TRBV4-1 to TRBJ1-2; D unresolved. The CDR3 is made up of 16 amino acids. Germline V gene data show CDR1 as MGHRA and CDR2 as YSYEKL. V was pared by 0 bases and J by 6 bases, with 17 bases between. The CDR3, as DNA: TGCGCCAGCAGCCAAGATTCGGCGGGTCGCCCCAATGGCTACACCTTC. Translation gives CASSQDSAGRPNGYTF.

There are a few counts of this clonotype. The chain is built from TRBV2 and TRBJ2-7; D is ambiguous. V lost 10 bases to trimming and J lost 2 bases, with 15 bases between them. From germline, CDR1 is SNHLY and CDR2 FYNNEI. The CDR3 covers 13 residues. The CDR3 region is CATKGTVAYEQYF. The CDR3 DNA reads as TGTGCCACCAAGGGAACAGTGGCCTACGAGCAGTACTTC.

This clonotype was found many times. The V and J genes are TRBV20-1 and TRBJ2-7; D is possibly TRBD1 (5 bases). Trimming left V 0 bases short and J 3 bases short, with 9 bases between. Germline values: CDR1 DFQATT, CDR2 SNEGSKA (reference sequence). CDR3 length: 13 amino acids. Written as DNA, the CDR3 is TGCAGTGCTAGAGATGGGGCTTTCTACGAGCAGTACTTC. It translates to CSARDGAFYEQYF.

Here the CDR3 reads CASMTDGVNSPLHF. The CDR3 DNA reads TGTGCCAGCATGACTGACGGAGTTAATTCACCCCTCCACTTT. The rearrangement joins TRBV12-3 or TRBV12-4 to TRBJ1-6; D remains unclear. The CDR3 is 14 residues long. Trimming removed 7 bases at V and 6 bases at J, with 13 bases between.

This clonotype was seen only once. The gene calls are TRBV6-5 and TRBJ2-7; D is perhaps TRBD1 (6 bases). The CDR3 has 12 amino acids. Trimming left V 2 bases short and J 5 bases short, with 7 bases between. CDR1 is MNHEY and CDR2 is SVGAGI in the germline V gene. In nucleotides, the CDR3 is TGTGCCAGCAGTTACGGGACAAACGAGCAGTACTTC. Translated: CASSYGTNEQYF.

This clonotype was seen a few times. V gene TRBV12-3 or TRBV12-4 combines with J gene TRBJ2-2; the match to TRBD2 covers 8 bases. CDR3 size: 15 residues. V lost 6 bases and J lost 5; bases outside the gene matches: 8. As DNA, the CDR3 is TGTGCCAGCAGCCGGCGCGGGACTAGGACCGGGGAGCTGTTTTTT. Its protein is CASSRRGTRTGELFF.

This clonotype was seen a handful of times. V and J are TRBV28 and TRBJ2-2; tentative D call: TRBD2 (6 bases). The CDR3 extends over 16 amino acids. The ends were cut back, 1 base at V and 5 bases at J, with 14 bases in the middle. Germline V gives CDR1 MDHEN, CDR2 SYDVKM. In DNA, the CDR3 is TGTGCCAGCAGTTTATTGCCAGGGCGGGGTACCGGGGAGCTGTTTTTT. Its protein is CASSLLPGRGTGELFF. Together with reference TRBV28 and TRBJ2-2, the CDR3 gives the full variable domain: DVKVTQSSRYLVKRTGEKVFLECVQDMDHENMFWYRQDPGLGLRLIYFSYDVKMKEKGDIPEGYSVSREKKERFSLILESASTNQTSMYLCASSLLPGRGTGELFFGEGSRLTVL.

In its sample, this clonotype was seen many times. This chain's CDR3 is CASSLAGTTVDTQYF. In DNA form, the CDR3 reads TGCGCCAGCAGCTTAGCGGGAACCACAGTTGATACGCAGTATTTT. This chain connects TRBV5-1 to TRBJ2-3, with 7 nucleotides matching TRBD2. V trimming: 2 bases; J trimming: 6 bases; junction bases outside the gene matches: 9. Germline lookup yields CDR1 SGHRS and CDR2 YFSETQ. This CDR3 spans 15 amino acids.

The V and J genes are TRBV10-1 and TRBJ2-2; D remains ambiguous. The V gene lost 0 bases and the J gene lost 6 bases, with 20 bases spanning the gap. Germline-derived CDR1 and CDR2 are WNHNN and SYGVQD (reference sequence). The CDR3 spans 18 residues. CDR3 nucleotide sequence: TGCGCCAGCAGTGAGTCGACCCCCTCGCCGATGTTCGCCGGGGAGCTGTTTTTT. It yields the protein CASSESTPSPMFAGELFF.

This clonotype was seen ten or more times. The V and J genes are TRBV5-1 and TRBJ1-1, with D uncertain. This CDR3 contains 17 residues. Germline-derived CDR1 and CDR2 are SGHRS and YFSETQ. V lost 10 bases, J lost 5 bases, and 30 bases lay in between. CDR3 region: CADNPSGRGSPGTEAFF. For the CDR3, the DNA is TGCGCCGACAATCCTTCAGGCCGTGGCTCCCCGGGGACTGAAGCTTTCTTT.

This chain uses TRBV4-1 with TRBJ2-3; D call uncertain. This CDR3 comprises 14 residues. The V gene lost 1 base and the J gene lost 2 bases, with 7 bases spanning the gap. Looked up from germline, CDR1 is MGHRA and CDR2 is YSYEKL. The CDR3 reads CASSQARNTDTQYF. The CDR3 region has the DNA TGCGCCAGCAGCCAAGCTAGAAACACAGATACGCAGTATTTT.

Many counts were recorded for this clonotype. The chain uses TRBV2 and TRBJ1-5; D perhaps matches TRBD1 (6 bases). Germline V gene data show CDR1 as SNHLY and CDR2 as FYNNEI. This CDR3 has 17 amino acids. Trimming pared 5 bases from V and 0 bases from J, leaving 17 bases between. The CDR3 loop reads CASSQPRRDTSNQPQHF. The CDR3 bases are TGTGCCAGCAGTCAACCTAGGAGGGACACTAGCAATCAGCCCCAGCATTTT.

Many counts were recorded for this clonotype. The chain uses TRBV20-1 and TRBJ2-7, with 9 bases lining up with TRBD1. J was trimmed by 7 bases and V by 5 bases; bases with no gene match: 6. The CDR3 sequence is 12 residues long. Looked up from germline, CDR1 is DFQATT and CDR2 is SNEGSKA (reference sequence). CDR3 nucleotides: TGCAGTGCTGGAACCGGGACAGGGGAGCAGTACTTC. Translation gives CSAGTGTGEQYF.

This clonotype appeared many times. The gene calls are TRBV6-5 and TRBJ2-7, with 7 positions matching TRBD2. Germline V gene sequence: CDR1 MNHEY, CDR2 SVGAGI. The CDR3 spans 14 residues. The trim removed 0 bases at V and 3 bases at J, leaving 2 bases unmatched. The CDR3 loop reads CASSYSRGYYEQYF. The CDR3 DNA follows: TGTGCCAGCAGTTACTCGCGGGGGTACTACGAGCAGTACTTC.

This clonotype has a handful of counts. The chain couples TRBV29-1 to TRBJ2-7; D could derive from TRBD1 or TRBD2 (6 bases each). V lost 3 bases, J lost 5 bases, and 20 bases lay in between. CDR3 length equals 15 residues. Germline lookup yields CDR1 SQVTM and CDR2 ANQGSEA. CDR3 amino acids: CSVDEGGAFGNEQYF. For the CDR3, the DNA is TGCAGCGTTGATGAGGGGGGAGCCTTCGGTAACGAGCAGTACTTC.

This clonotype was found many times. The gene calls are TRBV2 and TRBJ2-7; 10 bases agree with TRBD2. The germline gives CDR1 SNHLY, CDR2 FYNNEI. The CDR3 length is 14 residues. Trimming removed 4 bases from V and 7 bases from J; junction bases left unmatched: 7. The CDR3 loop reads CASSAGLAVGEQYF. In DNA, the CDR3 is TGTGCCAGCAGTGCCGGACTAGCGGTAGGTGAGCAGTACTTC.

V is TRBV14 and J is TRBJ2-1; D perhaps matches TRBD2 (6 bases). This CDR3 region has 14 residues. Germline V lookup: CDR1 SGHDN, CDR2 FVKESK. The V gene lost 4 bases and the J gene lost 8 bases, with 15 bases spanning the gap. CDR3 loop: CASSPRGKVDEQFF. In nucleotides, the CDR3 is TGTGCCAGCAGCCCCCGGGGGAAGGTTGATGAGCAGTTCTTC.

This clonotype was detected once. This chain connects TRBV7-9 to TRBJ2-1; 7 bases match TRBD2. There are 15 residues in the CDR3. V lost 8 bases, J lost 2 bases, and 9 bases stayed unmatched. Germline V gene sequence: CDR1 SEHNR, CDR2 FQNEAQ (reference sequence). The CDR3 spells CASGPGGRTYNEQFF. The CDR3 DNA sequence: TGTGCCAGCGGGCCGGGAGGTAGGACCTACAATGAGCAGTTCTTC.

This chain links TRBV6-1 with TRBJ2-5; unclear D gene. Per germline, CDR1 MNHNS and CDR2 SASEGT. The V and J ends lost 6 bases and 4 bases respectively, with 18 bases between them. The CDR3 runs 15 residues. The CDR3 nucleotides are TGTGCCAGCAGCCTCAACTACCAGGTAGCAGAGACCCAGTACTTC. Translation: CASSLNYQVAETQYF.